A selection of T cell receptor beta chains follows, all from one sample in a study of blood T cell repertoires in COVID-19. TCRdb keeps only in-frame clones here, not all; method: immunoSEQ multiplex PCR. The sample consists of roughly 200,000 clones, roughly nine tenths of them appearing once. The sequenced sample was peripheral blood. Receptors were obtained from a man aged 35-49 years with acute or convalescent COVID-19. Both conserved end residues are part of each CDR3. Each record gives: D gene, V gene, J gene, clone size, CDR3 protein, CDR3 DNA. D genes are given only for firm matches. Rows may omit the clone size; those that give it use once, few, many or a size class.

d_call: NA
v_call: TRBV5-6
j_call: TRBJ2-1
clone_size: NA
cdr3_aa: CASSFTSYYNEQFF
cdr3_nt: TGTGCCAGCAGCTTCACTAGCTACTACAATGAGCAGTTCTTC

d_call: TRBD2
v_call: TRBV9
j_call: TRBJ2-5
clone_size: NA
cdr3_aa: CASSVDLAGGLQETQYF
cdr3_nt: TGTGCCAGCAGCGTAGATCTAGCGGGGGGGCTCCAAGAGACCCAGTACTTC

d_call: NA
v_call: TRBV24-1
j_call: TRBJ2-3
clone_size: NA
cdr3_aa: CATSEKGAQGTDTQYF
cdr3_nt: TGTGCCACCAGTGAAAAAGGGGCCCAGGGCACAGATACGCAGTATTTT

d_call: NA
v_call: TRBV7-2
j_call: TRBJ1-2
clone_size: NA
cdr3_aa: CASSLSPAGYGYTF
cdr3_nt: TGTGCCAGCAGCTTAAGCCCCGCAGGTTATGGCTACACCTTC

d_call: TRBD1
v_call: TRBV6-2/TRBV6-3
j_call: TRBJ1-5
clone_size: NA
cdr3_aa: CASSYADRPGQPQHF
cdr3_nt: TGTGCCAGCAGTTACGCGGACAGGCCGGGTCAGCCCCAGCATTTT

d_call: NA
v_call: TRBV7-2
j_call: TRBJ1-1
clone_size: NA
cdr3_aa: CASSPYSGGGSEAFF
cdr3_nt: TGTGCCAGCAGCCCGTACTCGGGGGGAGGGTCTGAAGCTTTCTTT

d_call: NA
v_call: TRBV5-1
j_call: TRBJ1-1
clone_size: NA
cdr3_aa: CASSLEGGGTEAFF
cdr3_nt: TGCGCCAGCAGCTTGGAAGGAGGCGGGACTGAAGCTTTCTTT

d_call: NA
v_call: TRBV5-1
j_call: TRBJ2-7
clone_size: NA
cdr3_aa: CASSLEWGLSYEQYF
cdr3_nt: TGCGCCAGCAGCTTGGAGTGGGGGCTAAGCTACGAGCAGTACTTC

d_call: TRBD1
v_call: TRBV29-1
j_call: TRBJ2-2
clone_size: few
cdr3_aa: CSAGTGMNTGELFF
cdr3_nt: TGCAGCGCAGGGACAGGGATGAACACCGGGGAGCTGTTTTTT

d_call: NA
v_call: TRBV28
j_call: TRBJ2-7
clone_size: NA
cdr3_aa: CASSSPGISYEQYF
cdr3_nt: TGTGCCAGCAGTTCGCCAGGAATTTCCTACGAGCAGTACTTC

d_call: NA
v_call: TRBV10-3
j_call: TRBJ2-7
clone_size: NA
cdr3_aa: CAISESAGETSYEQYF
cdr3_nt: TGTGCCATCAGTGAGTCTGCAGGGGAAACCTCCTACGAGCAGTACTTC

d_call: NA
v_call: TRBV11-2
j_call: TRBJ2-5
clone_size: NA
cdr3_aa: CASSLNPGETQYF
cdr3_nt: TGTGCCAGCAGCTTAAATCCTGGCGAGACCCAGTACTTC

d_call: NA
v_call: TRBV5-4
j_call: TRBJ1-1
clone_size: NA
cdr3_aa: CASSLAGRTEAFF
cdr3_nt: TGTGCCAGCAGCTTGGCAGGGAGGACTGAAGCTTTCTTT

d_call: TRBD2
v_call: TRBV6-5
j_call: TRBJ2-1
clone_size: NA
cdr3_aa: CASNGGGYNEQFF
cdr3_nt: TGTGCCAGCAACGGGGGGGGTTACAATGAGCAGTTCTTC

d_call: NA
v_call: TRBV12-3/TRBV12-4
j_call: TRBJ2-1
clone_size: NA
cdr3_aa: CASRLGAEQFF
cdr3_nt: TGTGCCAGCAGACTGGGAGCAGAGCAGTTCTTC

d_call: NA
v_call: TRBV19
j_call: TRBJ2-3
clone_size: NA
cdr3_aa: CASTAGWSVDTQYF
cdr3_nt: TGTGCCAGTACCGCAGGGTGGTCGGTGGATACGCAGTATTTT

d_call: NA
v_call: TRBV10-3
j_call: TRBJ1-3
clone_size: NA
cdr3_aa: CAISETGSETGNTIYF
cdr3_nt: TGTGCCATCAGTGAGACAGGATCAGAGACTGGAAACACCATATATTTT

d_call: NA
v_call: TRBV3-1/TRBV3-2
j_call: TRBJ2-7
clone_size: NA
cdr3_aa: CASSQAGLIPGEQYF
cdr3_nt: TGTGCCAGCAGCCAAGCGGGACTCATTCCTGGGGAGCAGTACTTC

d_call: NA
v_call: TRBV5-1
j_call: TRBJ2-4
clone_size: NA
cdr3_aa: CASSLTGQGDIQYF
cdr3_nt: TGCGCCAGCAGCTTGACAGGGCAAGGGGACATTCAGTACTTC

d_call: TRBD2
v_call: TRBV3-1/TRBV3-2
j_call: TRBJ2-7
clone_size: NA
cdr3_aa: CASSQDRPPSGGRYEQYF
cdr3_nt: TGTGCCAGCAGCCAAGACCGACCCCCTAGCGGGGGCCGCTACGAGCAGTACTTC

d_call: NA
v_call: TRBV12-3/TRBV12-4
j_call: TRBJ2-1
clone_size: NA
cdr3_aa: CASSLASYNEQFF
cdr3_nt: TGTGCCAGCAGTTTAGCGTCGTACAATGAGCAGTTCTTC

d_call: NA
v_call: TRBV6-5
j_call: TRBJ2-5
clone_size: NA
cdr3_aa: CASSTGTETQYF
cdr3_nt: TGTGCCAGCAGCACCGGGACTGAGACCCAGTACTTC

d_call: NA
v_call: TRBV7-2
j_call: TRBJ1-4
clone_size: NA
cdr3_aa: CASSLAYRRTNEKLFF
cdr3_nt: TGTGCCAGCAGCTTAGCCTACAGGCGAACTAATGAAAAACTGTTTTTT

d_call: TRBD2
v_call: TRBV7-2
j_call: TRBJ2-5
clone_size: NA
cdr3_aa: CASSTTWGGETQYF
cdr3_nt: TGTGCCAGCAGCACCACGTGGGGGGGAGAGACCCAGTACTTC

d_call: TRBD2
v_call: TRBV29-1
j_call: TRBJ2-1
clone_size: NA
cdr3_aa: CSVDTSGTISYNEQFF
cdr3_nt: TGCAGCGTCGATACTAGCGGAACGATCTCCTACAATGAGCAGTTCTTC

d_call: NA
v_call: TRBV7-8
j_call: TRBJ2-6
clone_size: NA
cdr3_aa: CASSLLRISGANVLTF
cdr3_nt: TGTGCCAGCAGCTTATTGAGGATCTCTGGGGCCAACGTCCTGACTTTC

d_call: TRBD2
v_call: TRBV2
j_call: TRBJ2-7
clone_size: NA
cdr3_aa: CASRTGLARSYEQYF
cdr3_nt: TGTGCCAGCAGGACGGGACTAGCGAGGTCCTACGAGCAGTACTTC

d_call: NA
v_call: TRBV5-1
j_call: TRBJ1-3
clone_size: NA
cdr3_aa: CASSLGPLISGNTIYF
cdr3_nt: TGCGCCAGCAGCTTGGGGCCATTGATCTCTGGAAACACCATATATTTT

d_call: NA
v_call: TRBV7-2
j_call: TRBJ1-1
clone_size: few
cdr3_aa: CASSLLSTGSEAFF
cdr3_nt: TGTGCCAGCAGCTTGCTATCAACGGGGTCCGAAGCTTTCTTT

d_call: NA
v_call: TRBV7-9
j_call: TRBJ2-7
clone_size: NA
cdr3_aa: CASSLALGRANEQYF
cdr3_nt: TGTGCCAGCAGCTTAGCGCTTGGCAGGGCCAACGAGCAGTACTTC

d_call: NA
v_call: TRBV11-2
j_call: TRBJ1-5
clone_size: NA
cdr3_aa: CASSLGGRQPQHF
cdr3_nt: TGTGCCAGCAGCTTGGGGGGGCGTCAGCCCCAGCATTTT

d_call: NA
v_call: TRBV10-3
j_call: TRBJ2-2
clone_size: once
cdr3_aa: CAISEGAGNTGELFF
cdr3_nt: TGTGCCATCAGTGAGGGTGCGGGAAACACCGGGGAGCTGTTTTTT

d_call: NA
v_call: TRBV12-3/TRBV12-4
j_call: TRBJ2-7
clone_size: once
cdr3_aa: CASGEQGPYEQYF
cdr3_nt: TGTGCCAGCGGGGAACAGGGACCCTACGAGCAGTACTTC

d_call: TRBD1
v_call: TRBV9
j_call: TRBJ2-3
clone_size: NA
cdr3_aa: CASSVRTGDEEDTQYF
cdr3_nt: TGTGCCAGCAGCGTTCGGACAGGGGACGAGGAAGATACGCAGTATTTT

d_call: NA
v_call: TRBV5-6
j_call: TRBJ1-2
clone_size: NA
cdr3_aa: CASSLLEGNYGYTF
cdr3_nt: TGTGCCAGCAGCTTACTGGAGGGGAACTATGGCTACACCTTC

d_call: TRBD2
v_call: TRBV27
j_call: TRBJ2-1
clone_size: NA
cdr3_aa: CASSLTLAGSSYNEQFF
cdr3_nt: TGTGCCAGCAGTTTAACCCTAGCGGGGAGCTCCTACAATGAGCAGTTCTTC

d_call: NA
v_call: TRBV7-9
j_call: TRBJ1-2
clone_size: NA
cdr3_aa: CASSGTGYYGYTF
cdr3_nt: TGTGCCAGCAGCGGTACAGGGTATTATGGCTACACCTTC

d_call: NA
v_call: TRBV2
j_call: TRBJ2-3
clone_size: NA
cdr3_aa: CASGRGGNTDTQYF
cdr3_nt: TGTGCCAGCGGGAGGGGGGGAAACACAGATACGCAGTATTTT

d_call: NA
v_call: TRBV2
j_call: TRBJ1-1
clone_size: once
cdr3_aa: CASSGEQNTEAFF
cdr3_nt: TGTGCCAGCAGCGGGGAACAGAACACTGAAGCTTTCTTT

d_call: TRBD1
v_call: TRBV6-5
j_call: TRBJ2-7
clone_size: NA
cdr3_aa: CASSQTGREQYF
cdr3_nt: TGTGCCAGCAGTCAGACAGGGCGCGAGCAGTACTTC

d_call: NA
v_call: TRBV19
j_call: TRBJ2-7
clone_size: NA
cdr3_aa: CASSIPGSSGGEQYF
cdr3_nt: TGTGCCAGTAGTATTCCGGGTTCCTCCGGCGGGGAGCAGTACTTC

d_call: TRBD1
v_call: TRBV13
j_call: TRBJ2-1
clone_size: once
cdr3_aa: CASSLGGQGAWNEQFF
cdr3_nt: TGTGCCAGCAGCTTAGGTGGTCAGGGGGCATGGAATGAGCAGTTCTTC

d_call: NA
v_call: TRBV4-2
j_call: TRBJ2-7
clone_size: NA
cdr3_aa: CASSQGTGSLYEQYF
cdr3_nt: TGTGCCAGCAGCCAAGGGACCGGGAGCCTCTACGAGCAGTACTTC

d_call: NA
v_call: TRBV5-8
j_call: TRBJ1-1
clone_size: few
cdr3_aa: CASSRGGARTEAFF
cdr3_nt: TGTGCCAGCAGTAGAGGTGGGGCCAGGACTGAAGCTTTCTTT

d_call: NA
v_call: TRBV30
j_call: TRBJ2-3
clone_size: NA
cdr3_aa: CAWGWRGRPDTQYF
cdr3_nt: TGTGCCTGGGGGTGGAGGGGGCGCCCAGATACGCAGTATTTT

d_call: TRBD1
v_call: TRBV5-4
j_call: TRBJ2-2
clone_size: many
cdr3_aa: CASSRGTGGNTGELFF
cdr3_nt: TGTGCCAGCAGCCGCGGGACAGGGGGTAACACCGGGGAGCTGTTTTTT

d_call: TRBD2
v_call: TRBV5-4
j_call: TRBJ2-1
clone_size: NA
cdr3_aa: CASSFSGTSGGANEQFF
cdr3_nt: TGTGCCAGCAGCTTTTCCGGGACTAGCGGGGGGGCCAATGAGCAGTTCTTC

d_call: NA
v_call: TRBV28
j_call: TRBJ1-5
clone_size: NA
cdr3_aa: CASYEEGQPQHF
cdr3_nt: TGTGCCAGCTATGAGGAAGGTCAGCCCCAGCATTTT